This T cell receptor (beta chain) was sequenced in a study of blood T cell repertoires in COVID-19 (TCRdb year 2020). Concerning the study at large: Samples covering the acute and convalescent phases of COVID-19 were provided by collaborators in the United States, Italy and Spain. The material from the prospective study consisted of cDNA or gDNA derived from T cells, B-cell-depleted T cells, or PBMCs. Deeply sampled blood TCRbeta repertoires from subjects exposed to, actively infected with, or recovered from COVID-19 were included in the dataset. The repertoires were made available in a free public database intended to serve as a resource for research on the immune response to SARS-CoV-2. The samples were drawn from the first 160 participants of the ongoing ImmuneRACE study and from 1,254 subjects provided by 6 global collaborators. The sample metadata nearly always contained a de-identified subject ID, COVID-19 status, age in years and sex. Where available, HLA class I and class II types were obtained from metadata supplied by the sample provider rather than from assay-based typing. General findings and caveats noted by the study authors: The amount of clinical and demographic metadata varied by source and participant and was provided uncurated.

Each collaborating institution followed its own protocols to collect whole blood in K2EDTA tubes. For TCRbeta analysis, collaborators shipped samples as frozen whole blood, isolated PBMCs, or DNA extracted from either of those sample types. To note about this clone: Its antigen target is currently unknown. No per-base quality is available; no much larger clone lies one base away.

Including the terminal cysteine and phenylalanine, the CDR3 comprises 15 residues. CDR3 DNA is the only sequence kept; it has 45 bases, read in frame from the first base. Taken from the germline V gene (reference sequence), the CDR1 and CDR2 loops are SGHKS and YYEKEE. The V end gives up 4 bases and the J end 1 base, leaving 7 bases in the junction not matched to a gene. TCRbeta CDR3 regions were amplified from genomic DNA using the immunoSEQ Assay, a bias-controlled multiplex PCR. The source study handled its data this way. The number of nucleated cells in each sample was estimated from the amplification of reference gene primers within the assay. Sequence reads were collapsed and filtered to measure the absolute abundance of every unique TCRbeta CDR3 rearrangement. Productive Simpson clonality was computed per sample as the square root of Simpson's diversity index over productive rearrangements. This is the immuneACCESS table as TCRdb keeps it, with only in-frame sequences that have V and J called. A part of the clones is gone; compared with another copy, unresolved V genes explain less than half, and the rest is unexplained. That table furnishes V, J and clone size, whereas the DNA furnished D and trimming. This sample holds 84,000 or so clones; around 85% were observed only once. The top ten hold over 15% of the sample.

Sequenced input: peripheral blood. This TCR derives from a man aged 80 or over with active or convalescent COVID-19. The rearranged chain carries TRBV5-5 and TRBJ1-1; the central 7 bases match TRBD1. The DNA sequence is given as TGTGCCAGCAGCGGAAGACAGGGACCGAACACTGAAGCTTTCTTT. The resulting protein is CASSGRQGPNTEAFF. Supplemented by the reference TRBV5-5 and TRBJ1-1 proteins around the CDR3, the complete variable domain is DAGVTQSPTHLIKTRGQQVTLRCSPISGHKSVSWYQQVLGQGPQFIFQYYEKEERGRGNFPDRFSARQFPNYSSELNVNALLLGDSALYLCASSGRQGPNTEAFFGQGTRLTVV.